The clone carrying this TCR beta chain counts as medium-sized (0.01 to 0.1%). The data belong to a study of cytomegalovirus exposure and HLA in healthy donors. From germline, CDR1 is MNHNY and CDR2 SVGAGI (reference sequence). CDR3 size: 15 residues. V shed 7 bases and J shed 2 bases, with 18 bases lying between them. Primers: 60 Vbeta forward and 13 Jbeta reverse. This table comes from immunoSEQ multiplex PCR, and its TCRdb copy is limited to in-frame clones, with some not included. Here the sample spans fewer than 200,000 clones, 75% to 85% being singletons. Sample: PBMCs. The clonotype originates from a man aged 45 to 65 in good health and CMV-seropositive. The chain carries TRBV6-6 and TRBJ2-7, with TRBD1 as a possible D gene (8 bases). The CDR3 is CASNNRGGLPYEQYF. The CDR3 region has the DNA TGTGCCAGCAATAACAGGGGGGGGTTGCCCTACGAGCAGTACTTC.